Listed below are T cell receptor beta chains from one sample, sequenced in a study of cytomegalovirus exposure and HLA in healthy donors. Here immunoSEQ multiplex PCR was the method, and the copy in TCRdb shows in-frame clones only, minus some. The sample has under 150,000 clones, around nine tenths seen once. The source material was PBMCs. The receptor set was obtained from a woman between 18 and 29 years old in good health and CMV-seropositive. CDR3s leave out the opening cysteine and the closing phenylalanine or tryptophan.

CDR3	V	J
ASSRGREQPQH	TRBV25-1	TRBJ1-5
AWSPALWYGYT	TRBV30	TRBJ1-2
ASSLEASGAYEQY	TRBV5-1	TRBJ2-7
ASSYNSGQPQH	TRBV6-5	TRBJ1-5
ASSSTGGTDTQY	TRBV5-1	TRBJ2-3
ASRGTAYSNQPQH	TRBV28	TRBJ1-5
ASRYREEVVYEQY	TRBV19	TRBJ2-7
ASRPGGGDQETQY	TRBV5-1	TRBJ2-5
ASSLERSGTPSNYGYT	TRBV11-3	TRBJ1-2
ASSRNRESYNEQF	TRBV4-1	TRBJ2-1
ASSQERRDTQY	TRBV4-3	TRBJ2-3
ASSSQTALFGTNTQY	TRBV27	TRBJ2-3
ASNLDWAYNEQF	TRBV6-1	TRBJ2-1
ASSPNRVSPSYGYT	TRBV27	TRBJ1-2
ASSLTGVSYEQY	TRBV7-2	TRBJ2-7
ASSLEPTDTQY	TRBV5-1	TRBJ2-3
ASRTTGDDGYT	TRBV19	TRBJ1-2
ASSDKPNTEAF	TRBV19	TRBJ1-1
ASSNGGGTYGYT	TRBV19	TRBJ1-2
ASRLSSGSADTQY	TRBV2	TRBJ2-3
ASKERGGADTQY	TRBV6-1	TRBJ2-3
ASSPTGGYSNQPQH	TRBV18	TRBJ1-5
ASSDPRRRSGEAF	TRBV25-1	TRBJ1-1
ASSAKRF	TRBV6-4	TRBJ2-1
ASSQTRTGGNEQY	TRBV2	TRBJ2-7
ASSSHRDKNTEAF	TRBV7-9	TRBJ1-1
ASYRRDSNYGYT	TRBV19	TRBJ1-2
ASSEEARGNNEQF	TRBV10-1	TRBJ2-1
ASSLVGASGDDEQY	TRBV7-9	TRBJ2-7
ASSSRETIPEAF	TRBV5-4	TRBJ1-1
AWSEGTGFSGNTIY	TRBV30	TRBJ1-3
ASSRPGEGDEQY	TRBV7-9	TRBJ2-7
ASSPESNQPQH	TRBV18	TRBJ1-5
ASSVEGLPGNGPQH	TRBV9	TRBJ1-5
ASSQEDFLAGVVEQY	TRBV4-2	TRBJ2-7
ASSVDRGSEEQF	TRBV9	TRBJ2-1
ASSEWGTGSYEQY	TRBV5-1	TRBJ2-7
ASSQEGRGRQETQY	TRBV4-1	TRBJ2-5
ASRVRPNYGYT	TRBV19	TRBJ1-2
ASSEGQLTGELF	TRBV2	TRBJ2-2
ASSIGDRANEQY	TRBV19	TRBJ2-7
ASSPWASPYEQY	TRBV9	TRBJ2-7
ASSQRGDTEAF	TRBV6-6	TRBJ1-1
ASSQRTTGLGTLSTDTQY	TRBV4-1	TRBJ2-3
ASSYRTGGAMETEAF	TRBV7-9	TRBJ1-1
ASSLGGRSYEQY	TRBV5-1	TRBJ2-7
ASSTQGAEAGNTIY	TRBV4-1	TRBJ1-3
ASSPDATGRTEAF	TRBV6-5	TRBJ1-1
SGAGETQY	TRBV29-1	TRBJ2-5
ASSLLARRISGANVLT	TRBV5-6	TRBJ2-6
ASSYGGALNEQF	TRBV7-3	TRBJ2-1